The text below deals with one T cell receptor beta chain. Original data processing: Cell counts per sample came from amplifying reference gene primers. Profiling relied on immunoSEQ multiplex PCR, and the TCRdb table lists in-frame clones only, not all of them. The DNA was the basis for D and trimming; V, J and clone size are from that table. The table records about 88,000 clones, 87% of them present only once. This sample is drawn from a study of blood T cell repertoires in COVID-19. Study at large: In each case, the material was cDNA or gDNA derived from T cells, B-cell-depleted T cells, or PBMCs.

Deletions cut 0 bases from V and 4 bases from J, with 9 bases between. Looked up from germline, CDR1 is ENHRY and CDR2 is SYGVKD. This CDR3 contains 14 residues. The TCR sequence derives from a male donor with acute or convalescent COVID-19. V usage is TRBV10-3 and J usage is TRBJ2-5; tentatively, D is TRBD2 (6 bases). Material for sequencing was peripheral blood. The CDR3 DNA reads as TGTGCCATCAGTGAGTCACGGGGGACAGAGACCCAGTACTTC. Translation gives CAISESRGTETQYF.